This T cell receptor beta chain was captured by sequencing in a study of T cell repertoires in cytomegalovirus infection. This clonotype was seen more than once but under ten times. TCRdb itself ran the reads through MiXCR, one entry per CDR3 protein. The table lists approximately 320,000 distinct CDR3 sequences, more than 9% of them singletons. Germline loops: CDR1 MNHEY, CDR2 SVGAGI. V shed 6 bases, J shed 5 bases, and the junction held 9 bases outside the gene matches. The CDR3 has 15 residues. The chain links TRBV6-5 to TRBJ2-2; 7 nucleotides match TRBD2. The receptor was derived from a human donor in good health (CMV status not recorded). Some clones in this sample may be carry-over from other donors' samples. The sequencing input was PBMCs. The CDR3, as DNA: TGTGCCAGCAGCCGAGGGGAGGGCGTAACCGGGGAGCTGTTTTTT. Protein sequence: CASSRGEGVTGELFF.